This T cell receptor (beta chain) was captured by sequencing in a study of T cell responses to AZD1222 COVID-19 vaccine. Looking at the study overall: The study pooled second doses at about 4 or about 12 weeks.

Clones were sequenced by immunoSEQ multiplex PCR, and TCRdb holds only the in-frame ones, with some missing. This table holds 150,000 or so clones, 90% found once. Concerning this clone: Its cognate antigen is unknown.

V was clipped by 3 bases and J by 8 bases, with 8 bases between them. Germline-derived CDR1 and CDR2 are MNHEY and SVGEGT. The CDR3 spans 13 residues. Broader study findings: Unmutated variant regions are reportedly targeted by nearly half of spike-specific TCRs.

The genes are TRBV6-2 or TRBV6-3 and TRBJ1-6; D call uncertain. The origin of this receptor is an adult in good health. The sample was peripheral blood, taken on day 0 of AZD1222 vaccination. In DNA, the CDR3 is TGTGCCAGCAGTTATACCGGGGATTCACCCCTCCACTTT. It encodes CASSYTGDSPLHF.